This passage covers 18 T cell receptor beta chains from one sample sequenced in a study of control samples from healthy donors and cancer patients. Generated by immunoSEQ multiplex PCR, the TCRdb table keeps only in-frame clones and is missing some. The table has approximately 86,000 clones, approximately 95% seen once. Sequencing input: blood. Receptors were obtained from a woman in her thirties in good health.

The genes are TRBV9 and TRBJ1-3; 7 positions agree with TRBD1. V gave up 3 bases and J gave up 3 bases; unmatched junction bases: 12. CDR1 SGDLS and CDR2 YYNGEE come from the germline V gene. The CDR3 sequence is 17 residues long. The DNA for the CDR3 is TGTGCCAGCAGCGGCGAGGGAAGGGGGCCAAATGGAAACACCATATATTTT. This gives the protein CASSGEGRGPNGNTIYF. Complete variable domain (other parts from reference TRBV9 and TRBJ1-3): DSGVTQTPKHLITATGQRVTLRCSPRSGDLSVYWYQQSLDQGLQFLIQYYNGEERAKGNILERFSAQQFPDLHSELNLSSLELGDSALYFCASSGEGRGPNGNTIYFGEGSWLTVV.

This clone has just a few counts. DNA for the CDR3: TGCGCCAGCAGCCAAGGGAGAGGGGCTGGGGCCAACGTCCTGACTTTC. Translated, it gives CASSQGRGAGANVLTF. The V and J genes are TRBV4-1 and TRBJ2-6; tentatively, D is TRBD1 or TRBD2 (5 bases each). Germline CDR1 MGHRA, CDR2 YSYEKL. The CDR3 contains 16 residues. Trimming cost V 1 base and J 2 bases, with 9 bases left between them.

This clone was recorded once. The junction departs from the called germline gene at one end, perhaps through a read error. Other DNA variants within this sample encode the same CDR3. The chain carries TRBV19 and TRBJ1-1; D possibly corresponds to TRBD1 (5 bases). Germline V gives CDR1 LNHDA, CDR2 SQIVND (reference sequence). The CDR3 loop spans 14 amino acids. CDR3 region: CASSSDRQNTEAFF. Written as DNA, the CDR3 is TGTGCCAGTAGTAGCGACAGACAGAACACCGAAGCTTTCTTT.

The chain links TRBV19 to TRBJ2-1; 7 bases line up with TRBD2. The CDR3 has 15 residues. V gave up 5 bases and J gave up 8 bases; unmatched junction bases: 12. CDR1 is LNHDA, CDR2 SQIVND, per germline (reference sequence). CDR3 region: CASSPELREFHEQFF. The CDR3, as DNA: TGTGCCAGTAGTCCAGAGTTGCGGGAGTTCCATGAGCAGTTCTTC.

This rearrangement joins TRBV2 to TRBJ2-7; D is unclear. The germline gives CDR1 SNHLY, CDR2 FYNNEI. This CDR3 region has 14 residues. Trimming cost V 6 bases and J 0 bases, with 12 bases left between them. The CDR3 nucleotides are TGTGCCAGCAGCCCCAATAGACTCTCCTACGAGCAGTACTTC. Protein: CASSPNRLSYEQYF.

The gene calls are TRBV2 and TRBJ2-2, with TRBD2 as a possible D gene (6 bases). V shed 1 base and J shed 8 bases, with 11 bases lying between them. The CDR3 contains 14 residues. CDR1 is SNHLY and CDR2 is FYNNEI in the germline V gene. The CDR3 is CASSEERGSGELFF. The CDR3 bases are TGTGCCAGCAGTGAAGAACGGGGGAGTGGGGAGCTGTTTTTT. The variable domain in full, completed from reference TRBV2 and TRBJ2-2, reads EPEVTQTPSHQVTQMGQEVILRCVPISNHLYFYWYRQILGQKVEFLVSFYNNEISEKSEIFDDQFSVERPDGSNFTLKIRSTKLEDSAMYFCASSEERGSGELFFGEGSRLTVL.

This sequence joins TRBV3-1 (or the pseudogene TRBV3-2) and TRBJ2-7; D remains ambiguous. Germline CDR1 is LGHDT and CDR2 is YNNKEL (reference sequence). The CDR3 covers 13 residues. The germline V and J ends were trimmed by 4 bases and 0 bases, with 7 bases remaining between them. The CDR3 coding sequence is TGTGCCAGCAGCCCCTCGAGCTCCTACGAGCAGTACTTC. Residues: CASSPSSSYEQYF.

Only a few counts were recorded for this clone. The chain links TRBV7-2 to TRBJ1-2; a weak D match, TRBD1 (5 bases). CDR1 and CDR2 (germline): SGHTA, FQGNSA. V lost 10 bases to trimming and J lost 3 bases, with 15 bases between them. This CDR3 comprises 13 residues. The CDR3 bases are TGTGCCACCCAAGCGGGGGGAGACTATGGCTACACCTTC. This sequence encodes CATQAGGDYGYTF.

The table lists this clone with a few counts. The rearrangement links TRBV19 to TRBJ1-1; TRBD1 might be the D (5 bases). The CDR3 length is 13 residues. The V end lost 6 bases, the J end lost 4 bases, and 12 bases lay between the germline ends. Germline CDR1 is LNHDA and CDR2 is SQIVND (reference sequence). CDR3 protein: CASSTNGGTEAFF. The CDR3 DNA sequence: TGTGCCAGTAGCACTAACGGGGGCACTGAAGCTTTCTTT. Supplemented by reference TRBV19 and TRBJ1-1, the full variable domain reads DGGITQSPKYLFRKEGQNVTLSCEQNLNHDAMYWYRQDPGQGLRLIYYSQIVNDFQKGDIAEGYSVSREKKESFPLTVTSAQKNPTAFYLCASSTNGGTEAFFGQGTRLTVV.

The chain links TRBV9 to TRBJ1-2, with D possibly TRBD1 on 6 matching bases. Deletions cut 4 bases from V and 8 bases from J, with 12 bases between. The CDR3 totals 12 residues. Germline CDR1 SGDLS, CDR2 YYNGEE. CDR3: CASSSQGDGYTF. In DNA form, the CDR3 reads TGTGCCAGCAGCTCACAGGGCGACGGCTACACCTTC.

This clone came up once. J is TRBJ1-6 and V is TRBV21-1; the table gives TRBD1 as D, unverified against the DNA. TRBV21-1 is classified as a pseudogene. This CDR3 has 15 amino acids. In nucleotides, the CDR3 is TGTGCCAGCAGCAAAGTCCCCCAGACAGAAGAACCCCTCCACTTT. Its protein product is CASSKVPQTEEPLHF.

V and J are TRBV6-5 and TRBJ2-7; 9 bases match TRBD2. Germline V gene sequence: CDR1 MNHEY, CDR2 SVGAGI. V shed 10 bases, J shed 0 bases, and the junction held 7 bases outside the gene matches. The CDR3 loop spans 14 amino acids. The CDR3: CATNSGSLSYEQYF. The DNA of the CDR3 is TGTGCCACCAATAGCGGGAGCCTCTCCTACGAGCAGTACTTC.

This chain links TRBV7-8 with TRBJ2-3; 7 bases agree with TRBD1. With 5 bases clipped from V and 0 bases from J, the junction kept 11 bases outside the gene matches. Germline CDR1 and CDR2: SGHVS and FQNEAQ. The CDR3 length is 17 residues. DNA for the CDR3: TGTGCCAGCAGCACCTACCGGGACAGTGTTAGCACAGATACGCAGTATTTT. Its protein is CASSTYRDSVSTDTQYF.

The rearrangement joins TRBV28 to TRBJ1-6; D not certain. This CDR3 contains 11 residues. Germline V gene lookup returns CDR1 MDHEN and CDR2 SYDVKM. V was clipped by 6 bases and J by 3 bases, with 0 bases between them. This CDR3 reads CASSYNSPLHF. The CDR3 bases are TGTGCCAGCAGCTATAATTCACCCCTCCACTTT.

V and J are TRBV23-1 and TRBJ2-1; 8 bases are shared with TRBD1. TRBV23-1 is assigned to the ORF class and has an uncertain function. J lost 9 bases, V lost 6 bases, and 4 bases had no gene match. The length of the CDR3 is 12 residues. The CDR3: CASRPDRGEQFF. CDR3 bases: TGCGCCAGCAGACCAGACAGGGGTGAGCAGTTCTTC.

This chain connects TRBV2 to TRBJ1-1; a possible D gene is TRBD1 (5 bases). V lost 5 bases and J lost 5, with 15 bases in between. Germline V CDR1 and CDR2: SNHLY, FYNNEI. The CDR3 is made up of 14 amino acids. The CDR3 protein is CASSRTGEVTEAFF. CDR3 nucleotide sequence: TGTGCCAGCAGTCGGACGGGGGAGGTTACTGAAGCTTTCTTT.

The chain joins TRBV19 to TRBJ1-2; D not resolved. The CDR3 is 12 amino acids. V was shortened by 6 bases and J by 6 bases, with 11 bases between the two germline ends. CDR1 and CDR2 (germline): LNHDA, SQIVND (reference sequence). The CDR3 protein is CASRDPGDGYTF. In DNA, the CDR3 is TGTGCCAGTAGGGACCCTGGGGATGGCTACACCTTC.

The genes are TRBV4-2 and TRBJ2-7, with 8 bases that match TRBD2. The ends lost 0 bases at V and 2 bases at J; junction bases unmatched: 3. Germline lookup yields CDR1 LGHNA and CDR2 YNFKEQ. This CDR3 has 15 amino acids. CDR3 amino acids: CASSQEGRGAYEQYF. As DNA, the CDR3 is TGTGCCAGCAGCCAAGAGGGGCGGGGGGCCTACGAGCAGTACTTC.